A single sample gave rise to the 25 T cell receptor beta chains below, sequenced in a study of T cell responses to AZD1222 COVID-19 vaccine. Assay: immunoSEQ multiplex PCR; the TCRdb copy retains only in-frame clones and omits some. The sample lists fewer than 6,000 clones; approximately 91% were seen once. The sample in question was peripheral blood, obtained 28 days after the second AZD1222 dose. The source of these receptors is an adult who received the AZD1222 COVID-19 vaccine.

The rearrangement joins TRBV28 to TRBJ1-4; 7 positions agree with TRBD1. The V gene end was trimmed by 2 bases and the J gene end by 7 bases; junction bases not matched to a gene: 7. The CDR3 spans 15 residues. CDR1 MDHEN and CDR2 SYDVKM come from the germline V gene. CDR3 amino acids: CASSLPTGLFEKLFF. The CDR3 DNA sequence: TGTGCCAGCAGTTTACCGACAGGGTTGTTTGAAAAACTGTTTTTT.

The gene calls are TRBV15 and TRBJ1-3, with 9 bases that match TRBD1. V dropped 3 bases and J dropped 1; count of bases not matched to a gene: 7. The germline CDR1 and CDR2 sequences are LNHNV and YYDKDF (reference sequence). This CDR3 contains 17 residues. For the CDR3, the DNA is TGTGCCACCAGCAGGACACCGGGACAGGGATCTGGAAACACCATATATTTT. Its translation: CATSRTPGQGSGNTIYF.

This clone was counted a few times. This sequence joins TRBV7-2 and TRBJ1-2, with a possible D match to TRBD1 (6 bases). CDR1 and CDR2 (germline): SGHTA, FQGNSA. V was cut by 1 base and J by 2 bases, with 14 bases left in between. CDR3 length: 16 amino acids. The CDR3 DNA reads TGTGCCAGCAGCTTAGTGGCAGGGGTGTCGAACTATGGCTACACCTTC. This codes for CASSLVAGVSNYGYTF.

The chain has TRBV7-2 and TRBJ1-1; a possible D gene is TRBD1 (5 bases). From germline, CDR1 is SGHTA and CDR2 FQGNSA. The V and J ends lost 3 bases and 2 bases respectively, with 10 bases between them. The CDR3 loop spans 14 amino acids. CDR3 residues: CASSFSGGNTEAFF. The CDR3 bases are TGTGCCAGCAGCTTCAGCGGGGGAAACACTGAAGCTTTCTTT.

This chain connects TRBV5-1 to TRBJ1-3; the D is unclear. V was pared by 2 bases and J by 1 base, with 7 bases between. Germline CDR1 and CDR2: SGHRS and YFSETQ. The CDR3 has 14 amino acids. The CDR3 region is CASSFPDSGNTIYF. In DNA, the CDR3 is TGCGCCAGCAGCTTCCCGGATTCTGGAAACACCATATATTTT.

This clone was detected once. The V gene is TRBV6-4, the J gene TRBJ2-4, with TRBD2 identical over 15 bases. This CDR3 is 17 amino acids long. Germline CDR1 is MRHNA and CDR2 is SNTAGT. V shed 7 bases, J shed 1 base, and the junction held 5 bases outside the gene matches. The CDR3: CASIRTSGGAAKNIQYF. CDR3 DNA: TGTGCCAGCATTCGGACTAGCGGGGGGGCTGCCAAAAACATTCAGTACTTC.

The J gene is TRBJ2-7, the V gene TRBV7-2; D may be TRBD2 (5 bases). In germline, CDR1 is SGHTA, CDR2 FQGNSA. This CDR3 is built from 14 residues. The V and J ends lost 3 bases and 6 bases respectively, with 15 bases between them. The CDR3 DNA reads as TGTGCCAGCAGCTTTTCCCCTGGCGCGGGCGAGCAGTACTTC. It codes for CASSFSPGAGEQYF.

The genes are TRBV7-9 and TRBJ1-6; the D is unclear. V was clipped by 5 bases and J by 12 bases, with 11 bases between them. The CDR3 runs to 12 residues. CDR1 is SEHNR, CDR2 FQNEAQ, per germline (reference sequence). CDR3: CASSLGDLPLHF. DNA of the CDR3: TGTGCCAGCAGCCTCGGGGATTTACCCCTCCACTTT.

This chain connects TRBV6-5 to TRBJ1-2; a possible D gene is TRBD1 (6 bases). The V gene lost 6 bases and the J gene lost 4 bases, with 15 bases spanning the gap. In germline, CDR1 is MNHEY, CDR2 SVGAGI. This CDR3 is built from 14 residues. CDR3 sequence: CASRTGPLGYGYTF. The CDR3 bases are TGTGCCAGCAGGACAGGTCCCCTCGGCTATGGCTACACCTTC.

This chain joins TRBV27 and TRBJ1-2, with D hard to call. The CDR3 is made up of 14 amino acids. Germline V gene sequence: CDR1 MNHEY, CDR2 SMNVEV (reference sequence). V dropped 5 bases and J dropped 5 bases, with 15 bases sitting between them. The CDR3 bases are TGTGCCAGCAGTCTTACCTCTAGACCGTATGGCTACACCTTC. Translation: CASSLTSRPYGYTF.

The gene calls are TRBV6-5 and TRBJ2-5; TRBD2 matches 12 bases. Germline lookup yields CDR1 MNHEY and CDR2 SVGAGI. The CDR3 runs 15 residues. V shed 7 bases and J 2 bases; nucleotides not matched to a gene: 5. The CDR3 DNA is TGTGCCAGCACTCCGACTAGCGGGAGACAAGAGACCCAGTACTTC. It encodes CASTPTSGRQETQYF.

The count of this clone is one. The rearrangement uses TRBV4-3 and TRBJ2-7; TRBD2 matches 16 bases. Germline values: CDR1 LGHNA, CDR2 YSLEER. The CDR3 covers 19 residues. V was pared by 0 bases and J by 0 bases, with 5 bases of the junction left unmatched. The CDR3 nucleotides read TGCGCCAGCAGCCAAGAGGGGACTAGCGGGAGGGAAAGCTCCTACGAGCAGTACTTC. It encodes CASSQEGTSGRESSYEQYF.

V gene TRBV19 combines with J gene TRBJ1-6, with TRBD1 as a possible D gene (6 bases). This CDR3 has 15 amino acids. Trimming took 3 bases from V and 9 from J, leaving 15 bases between them. In germline, CDR1 is LNHDA, CDR2 SQIVND (reference sequence). The CDR3 protein is CASSMGARSSSPLHF. In DNA form, the CDR3 reads TGTGCCAGTAGTATGGGGGCAAGGTCGAGTTCACCCCTCCACTTT.

This clone was found a few times. The chain has TRBV25-1 and TRBJ2-7; the D call may be TRBD1 or TRBD2 (5 bases each). This CDR3 comprises 14 residues. The V end lost 3 bases, the J end lost 5 bases, and 14 bases lay between the germline ends. The germline V gene has CDR1 MGHDK and CDR2 SYGVNS. The CDR3 loop reads CASSDGASPHEQYF. Written as DNA, the CDR3 is TGTGCCAGCAGTGACGGGGCGTCCCCTCACGAGCAGTACTTC.

The CDR3 region has the DNA TGTGCCAGCAGCCTCGGTGCCTTCTCCTACAATGAGCAGTTCTTC. It is translated as CASSLGAFSYNEQFF. The rearrangement uses TRBV7-6 and TRBJ2-1, with D unresolved. Trimming removed 5 bases at V and 0 bases at J, with 11 bases between. Germline assignment: CDR1 SGHVS and CDR2 FNYEAQ. The CDR3 loop spans 15 amino acids.

In its sample, this clone was seen a few times. The genes are TRBV2 and TRBJ2-7; 9 bases align to TRBD1. J lost 6 bases, V lost 4 bases, and 4 bases had no gene match. In germline, CDR1 is SNHLY, CDR2 FYNNEI. The CDR3 covers 13 residues. The CDR3 region is CASSGQGVGEQYF. The CDR3 DNA follows: TGTGCCAGCAGTGGACAGGGGGTAGGCGAGCAGTACTTC.

The genes are TRBV6-5 and TRBJ2-7; possibly TRBD1 or TRBD2 for D (5 bases each). V was clipped by 6 bases and J by 8 bases, with 23 bases between them. CDR1 and CDR2 from the germline V gene are MNHEY and SVGAGI. The CDR3 sequence is 15 residues long. Here the CDR3 DNA reads TGTGCCAGCAGCCGGGACGACGCTACCACAGTTAAGCAGTACTTC. It translates to CASSRDDATTVKQYF.

This chain uses TRBV12-5 with TRBJ1-5; D remains unclear. CDR3 length equals 14 residues. V lost 0 bases and J lost 3, with 6 bases in between. CDR1 is LGHNT, CDR2 FRNRAP, per germline. The CDR3 bases are TGTGCTAGTGGTTTGGTTCGGGCCAATCAGCCCCAGCATTTT. Protein sequence: CASGLVRANQPQHF. Full variable domain (missing parts from reference TRBV12-5 and TRBJ1-5): DARVTQTPRHKVTEMGQEVTMRCQPILGHNTVFWYRQTMMQGLELLAYFRNRAPLDDSGMPKDRFSAEMPDATLATLKIQPSEPRDSAVYFCASGLVRANQPQHFGDGTRLSIL.

The J gene is TRBJ2-3, the V gene TRBV18; 7 bases fit TRBD2. J lost 1 base, V lost 7 bases, and 8 bases had no gene match. This CDR3 comprises 15 residues. Germline-derived CDR1 and CDR2 are KGHSH and LQKENI. CDR3 DNA sequence: TGTGCCAGCTTAAAGTGGAGCGGGGGCACAGATACGCAGTATTTT. This codes for CASLKWSGGTDTQYF. The variable domain in full, with the rest retrieved from reference TRBV18 and TRBJ2-3, is NAGVMQNPRHLVRRRGQEARLRCSPMKGHSHVYWYRQLPEEGLKFMVYLQKENIIDESGMPKERFSAEFPKEGPSILRIQQVVRGDSAAYFCASLKWSGGTDTQYFGPGTRLTVL.

The gene calls are TRBV3-1 (or the pseudogene TRBV3-2) and TRBJ1-1; a possible D gene is TRBD1 (5 bases). CDR3 length: 11 residues. V lost 10 bases and J 5 bases, leaving 11 bases between the germline ends. Germline V gene sequence: CDR1 LGHDT, CDR2 YNNKEL (reference sequence). Here the CDR3 reads CATQRGTEAFF. Written as DNA, the CDR3 is TGTGCCACCCAAAGGGGTACTGAAGCTTTCTTT.

This chain links TRBV7-2 with TRBJ1-1; 10 bases align to TRBD1. The CDR3 has 17 amino acids. Germline-derived CDR1 and CDR2 are SGHTA and FQGNSA. V shed 5 bases, J shed 6 bases, and the junction held 15 bases outside the gene matches. The CDR3 DNA is TGTGCCAGCAGCGACCGGGACAGGGGCCTCCGAAAGGCTGAAGCTTTCTTT. Protein product: CASSDRDRGLRKAEAFF.

This chain joins TRBV19 and TRBJ2-1; D tentatively reads TRBD1 or TRBD2 (5 bases each). The germline V gene encodes CDR1 LNHDA and CDR2 SQIVND (reference sequence). V lost 5 bases, J lost 9 bases, and 20 bases lay in between. The CDR3 is 15 amino acids. The CDR3 nucleotides are TGTGCCAGTAGTGGGGACCAACGTCCGGGCGCTGAGCAGTTCTTC. It codes for CASSGDQRPGAEQFF.

This rearrangement joins TRBV30 to TRBJ2-1; TRBD2 matches 11 bases. Per the germline V gene, CDR1 is GTSNPN and CDR2 is SVGIG (reference sequence). The length of the CDR3 is 15 residues. J lost 9 bases, V lost 1 base, and 8 bases had no gene match. CDR3 in DNA: TGTGCCTGGAGTGAACTCCTCGGGACTAGCGGTGAGCAGTTCTTC. The encoded protein is CAWSELLGTSGEQFF.

The V and J genes are TRBV2 and TRBJ1-2, with 9 positions matching TRBD1. Germline values: CDR1 SNHLY, CDR2 FYNNEI. Trimming removed 7 bases from V and 2 bases from J; junction bases left unmatched: 8. CDR3 length: 15 residues. DNA of the CDR3: TGTGCCAGCAATTTACAGGGGGCTGGGAACTATGGCTACACCTTC. Protein sequence: CASNLQGAGNYGYTF.

Details on this clone: Germline and junction disagree at one end, which may indicate a read error. The CDR3: CVSSSRMGDTQYF. Written as DNA, the CDR3 is TGTGTCAGCAGCTCCCGGATGGGGGATACGCAGTATTTT. This chain connects TRBV7-2 to TRBJ2-3; D gene ambiguous. The CDR3 sequence is 13 residues long. CDR1 SGHTA and CDR2 FQGNSA come from the germline V gene.